Here is one T cell receptor beta chain with its context. Its antigen is as yet unknown. Sample-barcoded 5' priming and a J-beta primer mix drove a second PCR of about 6 to 12 cycles. A single record per CDR3 protein comes from TCRdb applying MiXCR to the 5' RACE reads. The sample lists about 1.8 million distinct CDR3 sequences, roughly 52% occurring once. Staff drew ten milliliters of peripheral blood from each donor. Trimming took 3 bases from V and 4 from J, leaving 19 bases between them. CDR1 is DFQATT and CDR2 is SNEGSKA in the germline V gene (reference sequence). CDR3 size: 16 residues. The data belong to a study of blood T cells in healthy people across ages. The study's findings and limits: Roughly linear age-related decline in beta diversity appeared, significant by age roughly 40. The long-lived group displayed more naive CD4+ cells, plus higher diversity, than the aged donors did.

Sequencing was carried out using blood. This TCR was recovered from a woman between 35 and 50 years old in good health. V is TRBV20-1 and J is TRBJ2-1, with a weak D call TRBD1 (6 bases). In DNA form, the CDR3 reads TGCAGTGCTAGGTCCACTTACAGGGCCCCGTACAATGAGCAGTTCTTC. Its protein product is CSARSTYRAPYNEQFF.